This TCR beta chain is from a study of cytomegalovirus exposure and HLA in healthy donors. Both 60 Vbeta primers and 13 Jbeta primers went into the PCR. Libraries were prepared by immunoSEQ multiplex PCR; TCRdb keeps only in-frame clonotypes and omits some of them. This sample carries 150,000 to 200,000 clones, 70% to 90% of them seen once, and the ten largest clones take about 9.3%. The junction had 7 bases not matched to a gene; V was cut back by 4 bases and J by 1 base. Germline CDR1 and CDR2: MNHEY and SVGAGI. There are 15 residues in the CDR3. As to this clone: Its antigen is as yet unknown.

Broader study findings: Among the most significant clusters, several appeared linked to common viral pathogens in a later analysis. Owing to their indistinguishability, certain V segments, notably TRBV6-2 and TRBV6-3, were excluded.

Each of the donors was a healthy bone marrow donor. The sample taken for sequencing was PBMCs. This TCR was sampled from a man younger than 35 in good health and CMV-seropositive. The chain employs TRBV6-5 and TRBJ2-7; 7 bases match TRBD1. This chain's CDR3 is CASSSRQGPSYEQYF. CDR3 coding DNA: TGTGCCAGCAGTTCCAGACAGGGTCCTTCCTACGAGCAGTACTTC.